These 12 T cell receptor beta chains were all obtained from the same sample, sequenced in a study of molecular identifiers for immune sequencing clone quantification. TCRdb processed the PCR reads anew with MiXCR; each CDR3 protein has one entry. Of approximately 320,000 distinct CDR3 sequences in the sample, roughly 24% were seen once. The sample comprised naive CD8+ T cells from blood, with Jurkat cell RNA spiked in. As for subset: FACS-sorted CD8+CD4-CCR7+CD45RA+ naive T cells. These receptors came from a human donor in good health. Some libraries in this study had Jurkat cell RNA spiked in.

Points on this clonotype: A read error is possible here, since a much larger clone lies one base away. The chain joins TRBV6-5 to TRBJ2-3, with D possibly TRBD2 on 5 matching bases. Per germline, CDR1 MNHEY and CDR2 SVGAGI. The CDR3 runs to 12 residues. Trimming pared 4 bases from V and 5 bases from J, leaving 7 bases between. The CDR3 DNA follows: TGTGCCAGCAGTTGCGAGGGAGATACGCAGTATTTT. This codes for CASSCEGDTQYF.

This clonotype was recorded a few times. J is TRBJ1-1 and V is TRBV6-5; D uncertain. The CDR3 sequence is 14 residues long. The V gene's germline CDR1 is MNHEY and CDR2 SVGAGI. V gave up 0 bases and J gave up 1 base, with 6 bases separating them. For the CDR3, the DNA is TGTGCCAGCAGTTACTCGAACCAGAACACTGAAGCTTTCTTT. Translated: CASSYSNQNTEAFF.

The rearrangement uses TRBV7-9 and TRBJ1-2; 7 nucleotides line up with TRBD1. The V gene end was trimmed by 5 bases and the J gene end by 4 bases; junction bases not matched to a gene: 7. The CDR3 has 14 residues. CDR1 is SEHNR and CDR2 is FQNEAQ in the germline V gene (reference sequence). The CDR3 is CASSEGAAVYGYTF. The CDR3 DNA reads TGTGCCAGCAGCGAGGGGGCGGCGGTCTATGGCTACACCTTC.

For this clonotype: A much larger clone differs by one base, so this may be a read error. The CDR3 DNA reads as TGTGCCAGTAGTGTGGGATCTTCCTCTGGAAACACCATATATTTT. Translation gives CASSVGSSSGNTIYF. The chain has TRBV19 and TRBJ1-3; D is uncertain. The germline gives CDR1 LNHDA, CDR2 SQIVND (reference sequence). CDR3 length: 15 amino acids. The V gene lost 5 bases and the J gene lost 0 bases, with 11 bases spanning the gap.

The rearrangement links TRBV27 to TRBJ2-5, with D unresolved. This CDR3 spans 13 amino acids. Trimming took off 6 bases at V and 2 bases at J, with 10 bases between the two ends. Germline V lookup: CDR1 MNHEY, CDR2 SMNVEV (reference sequence). CDR3 region: CASRHLKQETQYF. The CDR3 DNA is TGTGCCAGCAGGCATCTGAAACAAGAGACCCAGTACTTC.

This clonotype was detected many times. This chain joins TRBV6-5 and TRBJ2-7; TRBD1 aligns across 7 bases. Germline V gene lookup returns CDR1 MNHEY and CDR2 SVGAGI. The V and J ends lost 2 bases and 4 bases, in that order; junction bases with no gene match: 5. The CDR3 has 14 amino acids. The CDR3 here is CASSYGTVGYEQYF. The CDR3 DNA reads as TGTGCCAGCAGTTACGGGACAGTTGGATACGAGCAGTACTTC.

The chain recombines TRBV4-3 with TRBJ1-2; 8 bases match TRBD1. V was clipped by 0 bases and J by 2 bases; unmatched bases: 2. The CDR3 has 15 amino acids. Germline V gene sequence: CDR1 LGHNA, CDR2 YSLEER. Written as DNA, the CDR3 is TGCGCCAGCAGCCAAGATAGGACAGGGAACTATGGCTACACCTTC. Residues: CASSQDRTGNYGYTF.

This clonotype was found many times. The V and J genes are TRBV27 and TRBJ1-5, with D uncertain. With 3 bases removed from V and 0 bases from J, the gap between germline ends came to 9 bases. In germline, CDR1 is MNHEY, CDR2 SMNVEV (reference sequence). This CDR3 contains 15 residues. The CDR3, as DNA: TGTGCCAGCAGTTTTAACCACTATAGCAATCAGCCCCAGCATTTT. This gives the protein CASSFNHYSNQPQHF.

Many counts were recorded for this clonotype. V is TRBV29-1 and J is TRBJ1-3; possible D gene TRBD1, 5 bases. CDR1 and CDR2 (germline): SQVTM, ANQGSEA. The V gene lost 4 bases and the J gene lost 0 bases, with 13 bases spanning the gap. The CDR3 is 15 residues long. CDR3 protein: CSVADKLDSGNTIYF. The CDR3 nucleotides read TGCAGCGTTGCGGACAAGTTAGACTCTGGAAACACCATATATTTT.

This clonotype was counted only a few times. V gene TRBV9 combines with J gene TRBJ2-3, with 9 bases fitting TRBD2. With 3 bases clipped from V and 4 bases from J, the junction kept 12 bases outside the gene matches. The germline CDR1 and CDR2 sequences are SGDLS and YYNGEE. The CDR3 is made up of 17 amino acids. The CDR3 DNA follows: TGTGCCAGCAGCGGGGGACATTTAGCGGGGGCGGCAGATACGCAGTATTTT. This codes for CASSGGHLAGAADTQYF.

The chain is built from TRBV7-9 and TRBJ1-1; D might be TRBD1 (5 bases). The CDR3 runs to 15 residues. V was pared by 5 bases and J by 0 bases, with 13 bases between. The germline CDR1 and CDR2 sequences are SEHNR and FQNEAQ (reference sequence). CDR3 sequence: CASSENRIMNTEAFF. The CDR3 bases are TGTGCCAGCAGCGAGAACAGGATCATGAACACTGAAGCTTTCTTT.

The chain couples TRBV7-2 to TRBJ2-7; D gene uncertain. The CDR3 is 13 residues long. CDR1 and CDR2 from the germline V gene are SGHTA and FQGNSA. Trimming cost V 5 bases and J 3 bases, with 11 bases left between them. The CDR3 spells CASSPPSHYEQYF. CDR3 coding DNA: TGTGCCAGCAGCCCACCATCCCACTACGAGCAGTACTTC.